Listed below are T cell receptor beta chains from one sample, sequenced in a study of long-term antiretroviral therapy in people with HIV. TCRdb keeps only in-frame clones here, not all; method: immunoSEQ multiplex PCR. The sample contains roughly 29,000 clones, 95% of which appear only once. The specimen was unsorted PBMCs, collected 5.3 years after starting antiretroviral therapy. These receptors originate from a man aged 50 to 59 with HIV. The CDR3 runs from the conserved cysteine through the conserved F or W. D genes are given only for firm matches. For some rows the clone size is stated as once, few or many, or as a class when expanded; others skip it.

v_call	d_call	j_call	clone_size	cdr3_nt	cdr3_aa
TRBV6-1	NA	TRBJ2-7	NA	TGTGCCAGCAGTCTGAGGGGACCTCACGAGCAGTACTTC	CASSLRGPHEQYF
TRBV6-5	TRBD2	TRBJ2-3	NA	TGTGCCAGCAGCGGGACTAGCCGTACGCAGTATTTT	CASSGTSRTQYF
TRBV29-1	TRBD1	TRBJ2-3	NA	TGCAGCGTAGCAGGGGGCTTCACAGATACGCAGTATTTT	CSVAGGFTDTQYF
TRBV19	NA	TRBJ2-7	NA	TGTGCCAGTAGTATAATTTTAGGGTCCACCTACGAGCAGTACTTC	CASSIILGSTYEQYF
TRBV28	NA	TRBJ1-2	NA	TGTGCCAGCAGTAGTCGGGCAGGGGAGTACTATGGCTACACCTTC	CASSSRAGEYYGYTF
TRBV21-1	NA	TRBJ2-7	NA	TGTGCCAGCAGCAAAGGCCCAGGCTACGAGCAGTACTTC	CASSKGPGYEQYF
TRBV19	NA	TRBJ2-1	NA	TGTGCCAGTAGCGCGGACGGATACTACAATGAGCAGTTCTTC	CASSADGYYNEQFF
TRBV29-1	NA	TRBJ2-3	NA	TGCAGCGTTGCCCAGGGAGGAACAGATACGCAGTATTTT	CSVAQGGTDTQYF
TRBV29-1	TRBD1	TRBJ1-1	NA	TGCAGCGTTCGACAGGGGACGAACACTGAAGCTTTCTTT	CSVRQGTNTEAFF
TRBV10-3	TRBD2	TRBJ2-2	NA	TGTGCCATCAGTGCCCAGCGGGGGAACACCGGGGAGCTGTTTTTT	CAISAQRGNTGELFF
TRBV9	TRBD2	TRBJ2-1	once	TGTGCCAGCAGCGTAAGAGCGGGGGCCGGATCCTACAATGAGCAGTTCTTC	CASSVRAGAGSYNEQFF
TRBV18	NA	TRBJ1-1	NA	TGTGCCAGCTCACCACCTACACGGACTGAAGCTTTCTTT	CASSPPTRTEAFF
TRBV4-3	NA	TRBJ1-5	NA	TGCGCCAGCAGCCAAGACGGGGATAGCAATCAGCCCCAGCATTTT	CASSQDGDSNQPQHF
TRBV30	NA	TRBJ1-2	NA	TGTGCCTGGAGGAACGATAGGGGGGGGGAAGCTGTATCCTTC	CAWRNDRGGEAVSF
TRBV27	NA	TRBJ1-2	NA	TGTGCCAGCAGTTTAGGCCCGGATGGCTACACCTTC	CASSLGPDGYTF
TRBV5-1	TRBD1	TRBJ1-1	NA	TGCGCCAGCAGCTTTTCCGGGGGAACAGGGGAATGGGCCACTGAAGCTTTCTTT	CASSFSGGTGEWATEAFF
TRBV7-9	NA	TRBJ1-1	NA	TGTGCCAGCAGTTCGTCGGGATTTAAGAACACTGAAGCTTTCTTT	CASSSSGFKNTEAFF
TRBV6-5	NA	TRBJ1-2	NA	TGTGCCAGCAGGTATGGGGAGGACTATGGCTACACCTTC	CASRYGEDYGYTF
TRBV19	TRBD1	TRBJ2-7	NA	TGTGCCAGTAGCCAATCGGGACAGCGTTCCTACGAGCAGTACTTC	CASSQSGQRSYEQYF
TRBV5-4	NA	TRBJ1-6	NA	TGTGCCAGCAGCTTGGGGACGGCTAATTCACCCCTCCACTTT	CASSLGTANSPLHF
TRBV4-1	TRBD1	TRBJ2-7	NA	TGCGCCAGCAGCCACCCGGACAGGGTGGTCGACGAGCAGTACTTC	CASSHPDRVVDEQYF
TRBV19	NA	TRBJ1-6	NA	TGTGCCAAAGTAATCCCGATTCCCTATAATTCACCCCTCCACTTT	CAKVIPIPYNSPLHF
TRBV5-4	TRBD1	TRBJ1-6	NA	TGTGCCAGCAGCCAGACAGGGTACTATAATTCACCCCTCCACTTT	CASSQTGYYNSPLHF
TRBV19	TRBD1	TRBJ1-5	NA	TGTGCCAGTAGTTCCCGGACAGGGGCTAGCAATCAGCCCCAGCATTTT	CASSSRTGASNQPQHF
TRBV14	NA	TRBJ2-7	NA	TGTGCCAGCAGAAAAACTACAGGGCTACTTAGTGAGCAGTACTTC	CASRKTTGLLSEQYF
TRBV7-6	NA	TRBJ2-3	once	TGTGCCAGCAGCGACGGGGGGCGCACAGATACGCAGTATTTT	CASSDGGRTDTQYF
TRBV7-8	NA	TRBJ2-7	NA	TGTGCCAGCAGCTTAGCGCCCCAGGGGCACCACGAGCAGTACTTC	CASSLAPQGHHEQYF
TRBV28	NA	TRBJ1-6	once	TGTGCCAGCAGTTTCAACAGGGATGGCTCACCCCTCCACTTT	CASSFNRDGSPLHF
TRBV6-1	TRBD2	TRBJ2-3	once	TGTGCCAGCAGTGGGGGGACTAGCGGGGCAACAGATACGCAGTATTTT	CASSGGTSGATDTQYF
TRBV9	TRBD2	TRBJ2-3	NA	TGTGCCAGCAGCGTATCTTTAGCGGGGGCTAGCACAGATACGCAGTATTTT	CASSVSLAGASTDTQYF
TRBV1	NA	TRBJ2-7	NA	TGCACCAGCAGCCAAGATTTTAGCGGGGGGCCCCTATCCTTCGAGCAGTACTTC	CTSSQDFSGGPLSFEQYF
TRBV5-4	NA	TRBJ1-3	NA	TGTGCCAGCAGCCTGGACACTGGAAACACCATATATTTT	CASSLDTGNTIYF
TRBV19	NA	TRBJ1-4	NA	TGTGCCAGTAGTGGGAGGGCCCATGAAAAACTGTTTTTT	CASSGRAHEKLFF
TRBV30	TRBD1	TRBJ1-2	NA	TGTGCCTGGAGACCAACCCCCGGGACAGGGGTTTCTCTTAACTATGGCTACACCTTC	CAWRPTPGTGVSLNYGYTF
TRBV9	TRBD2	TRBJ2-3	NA	TGTGCCAGCAGCGTGTTTAGTAGCGGGGGTCCTAGCACAGATACGCAGTATTTT	CASSVFSSGGPSTDTQYF
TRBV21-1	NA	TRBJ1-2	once	TGTGCCAGCAGCAAAGCCGGCGACCGTAGCTACACCTTC	CASSKAGDRSYTF
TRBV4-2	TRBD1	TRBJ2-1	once	TGTGCCAGCAGCCAAGTTGTTACGGGACAGACCTACAATGAGCAGTTCTTC	CASSQVVTGQTYNEQFF
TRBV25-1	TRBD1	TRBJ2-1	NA	TGTGCCAGCAGTGTCCCGGGACAGGGGCAGAATGAGCAGTTCTTC	CASSVPGQGQNEQFF
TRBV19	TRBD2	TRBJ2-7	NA	TGTGCCAGTATGCCCAAAGTCGAGTTCCGGCCGGGACTACCCTACGAGCAGTACTTC	CASMPKVEFRPGLPYEQYF
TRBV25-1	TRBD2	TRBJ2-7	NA	TGTGCCAGCAGTGAAGAGTCTGGACTAGGTTACTACGAGCAGTACTTC	CASSEESGLGYYEQYF